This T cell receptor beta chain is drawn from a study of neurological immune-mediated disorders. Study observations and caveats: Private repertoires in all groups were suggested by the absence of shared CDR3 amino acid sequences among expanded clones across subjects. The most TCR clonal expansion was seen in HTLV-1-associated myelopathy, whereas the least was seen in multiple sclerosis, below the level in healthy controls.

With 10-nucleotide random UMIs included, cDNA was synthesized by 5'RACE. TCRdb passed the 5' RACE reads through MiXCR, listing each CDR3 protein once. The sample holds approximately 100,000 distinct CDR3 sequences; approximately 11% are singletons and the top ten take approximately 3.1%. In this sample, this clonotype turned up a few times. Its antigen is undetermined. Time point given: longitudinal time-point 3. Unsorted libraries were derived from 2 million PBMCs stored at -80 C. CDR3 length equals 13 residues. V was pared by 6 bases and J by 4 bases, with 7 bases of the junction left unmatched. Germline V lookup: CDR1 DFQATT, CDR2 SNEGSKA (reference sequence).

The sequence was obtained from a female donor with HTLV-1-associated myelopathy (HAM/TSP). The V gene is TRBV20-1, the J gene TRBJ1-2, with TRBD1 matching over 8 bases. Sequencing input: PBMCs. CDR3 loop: CSAPGQVVYGYTF. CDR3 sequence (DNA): TGCAGTGCGCCGGGACAGGTTGTCTATGGCTACACCTTC.